The clone carrying this T cell receptor beta chain was detected a few times. Antigen specificity is unknown. The data were taken from a study of T cells after yellow fever vaccination. Study background: Preparation used SMART-Seq v4 Ultra Low Input for the low-cell-number fractions.

The CDR3 is made up of 13 amino acids. Germline values: CDR1 KGHSH, CDR2 LQKENI. V lost 3 bases, J lost 0 bases, and 5 bases lay in between. Study results and limitations: The secondary response was weaker but peaked faster, day 5 versus 15.

TCR cDNA was made by 5'RACE template switching, adding a universal primer site and UMIs. From the 5' RACE reads, TCRdb called clonotypes with MiXCR, one entry per CDR3 protein. Among under 150,000 distinct CDR3 sequences listed, 12% to 15% were seen once. The source was CD8+ T cells sorted from PBMCs, collected 5 days after the yellow fever booster vaccination. The rearrangement uses TRBV18 and TRBJ1-1; D unclear. The origin of this receptor is a young man who received the YFV17D yellow fever vaccine. CDR3 bases: TGTGCCAGCTCACCTCAGATGAACACTGAAGCTTTCTTT. It yields the protein CASSPQMNTEAFF.